Sequencing of this TCR beta chain was carried out in a study of blood T cell repertoires in COVID-19. Whole-study context: Nucleic acid was either cDNA or gDNA, and it came from T cells, B-cell-depleted T cells, or PBMCs.

Libraries were prepared by immunoSEQ multiplex PCR; TCRdb keeps only in-frame clonotypes and omits some of them. This table has roughly 300,000 clones, 80% to 90% appearing once. Germline V CDR1 and CDR2: MDHEN, SYDVKM. Trimming took off 2 bases at V and 1 base at J, with 6 bases between the two ends. This CDR3 contains 15 residues. This study enrolled people aged about 18 to 100 from about two dozen US geographic areas. Specimen: PBMCs or T cells enriched from blood (not recorded which). V usage is TRBV28 and J usage is TRBJ1-6, with D possibly TRBD1 on 5 matching bases. The TCR sequence derives from a woman in her forties with acute COVID-19. In DNA, the CDR3 is TGTGCCAGCAGTTTACGGGGGTCCTATAATTCACCCCTCCACTTT. Amino acid sequence: CASSLRGSYNSPLHF.